The clone carrying this T cell receptor beta chain has just one count. V gave up 5 bases and J gave up 6 bases, with 10 bases separating them. The CDR3 has 12 residues. Generated by immunoSEQ multiplex PCR, the TCRdb table keeps only in-frame clones and is missing some. The table has approximately 250,000 clones, around 80% seen once. The study counted Cohort 3 donors as recovered given two negative PCRs, clearance, or symptom resolution. The data stem from a study of blood T cell repertoires in COVID-19. Turning to the study itself: The United States, Italy and Spain provided the acute and convalescent COVID-19 samples.

This chain joins TRBV12-3 or TRBV12-4 and TRBJ1-2; D is uncertain. This TCR came from a middle-aged man who had recovered from COVID-19. Sequencing was carried out using PBMCs or T cells enriched from blood (not recorded which). The CDR3 here is CASSKGLDGYTF. Written as DNA, the CDR3 is TGTGCCAGCAGTAAAGGACTAGATGGCTACACCTTC.